This T cell receptor beta chain was found in a study of monozygotic twins with cystic fibrosis. Notes on the study in general: In this small cohort, shared CDR3 numbers showed no association with age, concordance or disease severity. Median Simpson clonality of approximately 0.0091 suggested naive T cells predominated. Co-twins had the most similar V usage for 13 of 16 pairs, J for 8. Unrelated CF individuals shared fewer identical clonotypes than monozygotic CF twins.

Germline CDR1 LGHNA, CDR2 YNFKEQ. The V gene end was trimmed by 2 bases and the J gene end by 0 bases; junction bases not matched to a gene: 14. This CDR3 has 22 residues. About this clone itself: The antigen is not known.

Here immunoSEQ multiplex PCR was the method, and the copy in TCRdb shows in-frame clones only, minus some. The repertoire has 30,000 to 35,000 clones, under 95% of them found once; the top ten carry around 0.99%. This sequence was found in a girl aged 2-10 years with cystic fibrosis. The specimen was blood. The chain joins TRBV4-2 to TRBJ2-6, with TRBD2 matching over 12 bases. Here the CDR3 reads CASSQRTRLAGELGSGANVLTF. Written as DNA, the CDR3 is TGTGCCAGCAGCCAACGTACGAGACTAGCGGGGGAGCTGGGCTCTGGGGCCAACGTCCTGACTTTC.